The subject of this entry is one T cell receptor (beta chain). What it binds is not known. The data belong to a study of cytomegalovirus exposure and HLA in healthy donors. Study context: The roughly 100 million unique TCR beta sequences, from about 179 million T cells, were found by an earlier analysis. Study observations and caveats: In a later analysis, a missense DCLRE1C variant was linked to TCR beta V- and J-gene trimming. High specificity and sensitivity for cytomegalovirus status were reported for the classifier.

Trimming cost V 7 bases and J 4 bases; bases outside gene matches: 9. The CDR3 covers 15 residues. Germline lookup yields CDR1 WSHSY and CDR2 SAAADI. Those who donated were healthy bone marrow donors. PCR amplification relied on 60 Vbeta primers (plus 13 Jbeta primers). Clones were sequenced by immunoSEQ multiplex PCR, and TCRdb holds only the in-frame ones, with some missing. Found here are 220,000 or so clones; the top ten clones hold about 1%. This clonotype originated in a girl aged 2 to 10 in good health and CMV-seropositive. The V gene is TRBV10-2, the J gene TRBJ2-2, with 7 bases that match TRBD1. The sample consisted of PBMCs. CDR3 sequence: CASTPGQQVTGELFF. The CDR3 DNA follows: TGCGCCAGCACCCCGGGACAGCAAGTCACCGGGGAGCTGTTTTTT.